The following is a T cell receptor (beta chain) sequence with its context. In the authors' workflow: Amplification of reference gene primers was used by the study to estimate nucleated cell counts. Sequenced by immunoSEQ multiplex PCR; TCRdb stores in-frame clones only, minus some. The V and J calls and the clone size are those of that table, but D and trimming were determined from the DNA. Among 140,000 or so clones listed, approximately 85% were seen once. The CDR3 is 16 residues long. The data originate from a study of blood T cell repertoires in COVID-19. Looking at the study overall: T cells, B-cell-depleted T cells, or PBMCs provided the cDNA or gDNA that served as material.

Participants reported their clinical history, and cohort assignment relied on those reports. The sequenced material came from PBMCs or T cells enriched from blood (not recorded which). The chain employs TRBV21-1 and TRBJ2-5; whether TRBD1, the table's D call, matches the DNA was not checked. TRBV21-1 is a known pseudogene. This receptor was taken from a woman in her 50s with acute COVID-19. The CDR3 DNA follows: TGTGCCAGCAGCGCCGGACAGGGGAGGAGATGGGAGACCCAGTACTTC. As protein: CASSAGQGRRWETQYF.